One and the same sample provided the 15 T cell receptor beta chains below, sequenced in a study of T-cell reconstitution after alpha-beta-depleted transplantation in children listed by TCRdb under 2016. This specimen's treatment or condition label, per the study, means: allogeneic hematopoietic cell transplantation with graft depleted of TCRalphabeta T cells and CD19 B cells. Library construction relied on PCR. TCRdb lists the instrument as Illumina HiSeq 2500. Molecular barcoding was employed in the preparation of TCR libraries, with unique molecular identifiers being used to normalize TCRbeta repertoire quantification. Using fastp trimming at Q25 and MiXCR clonotype assembly, TCRdb reanalyzed the public sequencing data and kept in-frame beta chains. Each entry merges the rows of one CDR3 protein and shows their most common DNA and genes. The sample data list around 670,000 distinct CDR3 sequences, and around 13% of these were observed just once. Around 0.8% of the sample rests with the top ten.

This sample comprised PBMCs, obtained before TCRalphabeta/CD19-depleted stem cell transplant. The receptors come from a girl aged 2 to 10 with congenital amegakaryocytic thrombocytopenia, due to receive a stem cell transplant.

This clonotype was recorded at least ten times. The chain is built from TRBV12-3 or TRBV12-4 and TRBJ2-5; unclear D gene. The CDR3 has 13 amino acids. The ends were cut back, 7 bases at V and 4 bases at J, with 13 bases in the middle. The CDR3 DNA reads TGTGCCAGCACTCCCTCTTCCAGAGAGACCCAGTACTTC. The encoded protein is CASTPSSRETQYF.

This clonotype has ten or more counts. The V and J genes are TRBV5-6 and TRBJ2-1; perhaps TRBD1 as D (6 bases). Trimming stripped 2 bases from V and 8 bases from J, with 17 bases between. Germline V gene sequence: CDR1 SGHDT, CDR2 YYEEEE. The CDR3 has 15 amino acids. The CDR3 coding sequence is TGTGCCAGCAGCTTCCCCGACAGGAGAATCTATGAGCAGTTCTTC. Translated: CASSFPDRRIYEQFF.

This clonotype was seen a few times. The V call is TRBV5-1, the J call TRBJ2-1, with D perhaps matching TRBD2 (6 bases). Per germline, CDR1 SGHRS and CDR2 YFSETQ. The CDR3 totals 15 residues. The V and J ends lost 5 bases and 5 bases respectively, with 17 bases between them. CDR3 region: CASSLVFRGNNEQFF. CDR3 in DNA: TGCGCCAGCAGTCTAGTCTTCCGGGGGAACAATGAGCAGTTCTTC.

This clonotype has a count of ten or more. V and J are TRBV7-9 and TRBJ1-1; D perhaps matches TRBD1 (5 bases). CDR3 size: 12 residues. In germline, CDR1 is SEHNR, CDR2 FQNEAQ (reference sequence). Trimming removed 4 bases at V and 9 bases at J, with 12 bases between. CDR3 loop: CASSWGLEKAFF. The CDR3 nucleotides read TGTGCCAGCAGCTGGGGGTTGGAGAAAGCTTTCTTT.

The J gene is TRBJ2-3, the V gene TRBV5-1; 10 bases are a match to TRBD2. Germline trimming cut 3 bases from V and 2 bases from J; bases unmatched to any gene: 6. Germline CDR1 reads SGHRS; CDR2 reads YFSETQ. This CDR3 has 16 amino acids. The CDR3 protein is CASSSRTSGNTDTQYF. The CDR3 bases are TGCGCCAGCAGCTCCCGGACTAGCGGAAACACAGATACGCAGTATTTT.

The V gene is TRBV20-1, the J gene TRBJ2-7; either TRBD1 or TRBD2 may supply D (5 bases each). The germline V gene has CDR1 DFQATT and CDR2 SNEGSKA (reference sequence). CDR3 size: 13 residues. V was cut by 6 bases and J by 3 bases, with 15 bases left in between. CDR3 amino acids: CSAQGDSNYEQYF. CDR3 nucleotide sequence: TGCAGTGCCCAGGGAGACAGTAACTACGAGCAGTACTTC.

This chain connects TRBV25-1 to TRBJ1-2, with 8 bases matching TRBD1. Trimming took 1 base from V and 3 from J; bases not matched to a gene: 4. The CDR3 totals 15 residues. Germline CDR1 and CDR2: MGHDK and SYGVNS. CDR3 nucleotides: TGTGCCAGCAGTGAATGGGACAGGAGGGACTATGGCTACACCTTC. Protein sequence: CASSEWDRRDYGYTF.

As to this clonotype: The junction differs from germline at one of its ends, possibly a read error. The chain couples TRBV27 to TRBJ1-2, with TRBD1 matching 9 bases. The CDR3 runs 19 residues. Germline-derived CDR1 and CDR2 are MNHEY and SMNVEV (reference sequence). CDR3: CASSLGPLLPGTGLDGYTF. CDR3 sequence (DNA): TGTGCCAGTAGTTTAGGTCCTTTGTTACCCGGGACAGGGCTCGATGGCTACACCTTC.

The chain uses TRBV4-1 and TRBJ2-7, with TRBD1 identical over 9 bases. Per the germline V gene, CDR1 is MGHRA and CDR2 is YSYEKL. Trimming cost V 3 bases and J 3 bases; bases outside gene matches: 12. This CDR3 spans 17 amino acids. CDR3 loop: CASSHDNTGTGYYEQYF. CDR3 in DNA: TGCGCCAGCAGCCATGACAATACCGGGACAGGGTACTACGAGCAGTACTTC.

There are many counts of this clonotype. J is TRBJ2-1 and V is TRBV5-1; a possible D gene is TRBD2 (6 bases). The CDR3 is made up of 15 amino acids. Germline-derived CDR1 and CDR2 are SGHRS and YFSETQ. V lost 0 bases and J lost 3, with 10 bases in between. CDR3 loop: CASSLVSGDYNEQFF. The CDR3 nucleotides are TGCGCCAGCAGCTTGGTTAGCGGCGACTACAATGAGCAGTTCTTC.

This clonotype was detected ten times or more. The rearrangement links TRBV12-3 or TRBV12-4 to TRBJ2-3; TRBD1 might be the D (5 bases). Trimming removed 6 bases from V and 2 bases from J, with 12 bases in between. CDR3 size: 14 residues. The CDR3 nucleotides read TGTGCCAGCAGGCCCAGACAGACCACAGATACGCAGTATTTT. Amino acids: CASRPRQTTDTQYF.

The J gene is TRBJ2-1, the V gene TRBV7-9, with D maybe TRBD1 (5 bases). V gave up 0 bases and J gave up 13 bases, with 16 bases separating them. The CDR3 is 14 residues long. From germline, CDR1 is SEHNR and CDR2 FQNEAQ (reference sequence). CDR3 nucleotides: TGTGCCAGCAGCTTAGCTCAGGACAACCCCCATCAGTTCTTC. Encoded protein: CASSLAQDNPHQFF.

In this sample, this clonotype turned up many times. The chain joins TRBV6-1 to TRBJ1-1; 8 nucleotides line up with TRBD1. The CDR3 runs to 15 residues. Losses at the gene ends were 6 bases for V and 0 bases for J; bases not matched to a gene: 6. Germline V lookup: CDR1 MNHNS, CDR2 SASEGT. CDR3: CASRHQGAVNTEAFF. CDR3 nucleotide sequence: TGTGCCAGCAGACACCAGGGGGCGGTGAACACTGAAGCTTTCTTT.

The CDR3 sequence is CAETRTWGDSTGTEAFF. The CDR3 DNA reads TGTGCCGAGACCCGTACTTGGGGAGACAGTACCGGCACTGAAGCTTTCTTT. This chain connects TRBV2 to TRBJ1-1, with D perhaps TRBD1 (5 bases). The CDR3 is 17 amino acids. V gave up 11 bases and J gave up 4 bases, with 29 bases separating them. CDR1 and CDR2 (germline): SNHLY, FYNNEI.

This clonotype came up many times. The V call is TRBV12-5, the J call TRBJ2-1, with TRBD2 identical over 8 bases. This CDR3 is built from 18 residues. The trim removed 4 bases at V and 4 bases at J, leaving 15 bases unmatched. Per germline, CDR1 LGHNT and CDR2 FRNRAP. Here the CDR3 reads CASGSRGRGLGGYNEQFF. CDR3 bases: TGTGCTAGTGGTTCCCGGGGGAGGGGACTAGGTGGGTACAATGAGCAGTTCTTC.